Listed here are 21 T cell receptor beta chains from one sample, sequenced in a study of blood T cell repertoires in COVID-19. TCRdb's table, derived via immunoSEQ multiplex PCR, lists solely in-frame clones and lacks some. There are 50,000 to 65,000 clones in the sample; about 90% occur only once, and 22% lies in the top ten. The sample consisted of peripheral blood. The receptor set was obtained from a woman at least 80 years old with COVID-19, enrolled during active disease.

The V gene is TRBV6-6, the J gene TRBJ1-1; TRBD1 might be the D (6 bases). CDR3 length equals 14 residues. Germline assignment: CDR1 MNHNY and CDR2 SVGAGI (reference sequence). Trimming cost V 5 bases and J 4 bases, with 14 bases left between them. CDR3 sequence: CASSKQGSGTEAFF. The CDR3 DNA is TGTGCCAGCAGTAAGCAGGGGAGCGGCACTGAAGCTTTCTTT.

The V gene is TRBV6-5, the J gene TRBJ1-2; TRBD1 matches 8 bases. The CDR3 is 15 amino acids. The germline V gene encodes CDR1 MNHEY and CDR2 SVGAGI. With 0 bases clipped from V and 7 bases from J, the junction kept 7 bases outside the gene matches. The DNA for the CDR3 is TGTGCCAGCAGTTACTCCGGACAGGGTGGGGGTGGCTACACCTTC. This sequence encodes CASSYSGQGGGGYTF.

This sequence joins TRBV6-4 and TRBJ2-3; 10 bases match TRBD2. Germline CDR1 MRHNA, CDR2 SNTAGT. J was trimmed by 2 bases and V by 6 bases; bases with no gene match: 5. The CDR3 is 15 amino acids. The CDR3 nucleotides are TGTGCCAGCAGCGAGCGGGGGGGCCTCACAGATACGCAGTATTTT. This encodes CASSERGGLTDTQYF.

V is TRBV19 and J is TRBJ1-1, with D tentatively TRBD1 (5 bases). CDR1 is LNHDA and CDR2 is SQIVND in the germline V gene (reference sequence). The CDR3 runs 15 residues. Trimming pared 1 base from V and 4 bases from J, leaving 13 bases between. The CDR3 loop is CASSIGGGGSTEAFF. The CDR3 nucleotides read TGTGCCAGTAGTATAGGCGGCGGGGGATCCACTGAAGCTTTCTTT. Together with reference TRBV19 and TRBJ1-1, the CDR3 gives the full variable domain: DGGITQSPKYLFRKEGQNVTLSCEQNLNHDAMYWYRQDPGQGLRLIYYSQIVNDFQKGDIAEGYSVSREKKESFPLTVTSAQKNPTAFYLCASSIGGGGSTEAFFGQGTRLTVV.

The gene calls are TRBV6-6 and TRBJ1-1; 7 nucleotides align to TRBD1. This CDR3 is built from 13 residues. The V segment lost 2 bases and the J segment 8 bases; nucleotides outside the gene matches: 5. CDR1 and CDR2 (germline): MNHNY, SVGAGI (reference sequence). The CDR3 here is CASSYVGGQEAFF. CDR3 DNA: TGTGCCAGCAGTTACGTCGGGGGACAGGAAGCTTTCTTT.

J is TRBJ1-3 and V is TRBV7-2; D is unclear. The CDR3 has 17 residues. Germline CDR1 SGHTA, CDR2 FQGNSA. V lost 4 bases and J 0 bases, leaving 16 bases between the germline ends. Here the CDR3 DNA reads TGTGCCAGCAGCTGGGGAGGGAGGGCGATCTCTGGAAACACCATATATTTT. Its translation is CASSWGGRAISGNTIYF.

This sequence joins TRBV5-1 and TRBJ2-1; 14 bases are shared with TRBD2. V was pared by 3 bases and J by 0 bases, with 17 bases of the junction left unmatched. The CDR3 has 22 amino acids. CDR1 and CDR2 from the germline V gene are SGHRS and YFSETQ. The CDR3 DNA reads as TGCGCCAGCAGCTCAGGACTAGCGGGGGGCATCCAAAACCCTAGCTCCTACAATGAGCAGTTCTTC. Its protein product is CASSSGLAGGIQNPSSYNEQFF.

This clone was seen only once. The V gene is TRBV30, the J gene TRBJ2-3; weak D call: TRBD1 (5 bases). V lost 3 bases, J lost 7 bases, and 14 bases lay in between. From germline, CDR1 is GTSNPN and CDR2 SVGIG (reference sequence). The CDR3 covers 13 residues. The CDR3 nucleotides read TGTGCCTGGAGAAGGAACAGGCCGAATACGCAGTATTTT. Encoded protein: CAWRRNRPNTQYF.

The chain is built from TRBV7-9 and TRBJ1-1; no clear D. CDR1 SEHNR and CDR2 FQNEAQ come from the germline V gene (reference sequence). CDR3 length: 15 residues. V lost 1 base and J 3 bases, leaving 12 bases between the germline ends. CDR3 region: CASSLGSGRDTEAFF. The CDR3 nucleotides read TGTGCCAGCAGCTTAGGGTCGGGGAGGGACACTGAAGCTTTCTTT.

V gene TRBV4-1 combines with J gene TRBJ1-2; TRBD1 aligns across 7 bases. The CDR3 runs 15 residues. Germline CDR1 reads MGHRA; CDR2 reads YSYEKL. J gave up 5 bases and V 0 bases, and 6 bases lay outside the gene matches. The CDR3 sequence: CASSQEGTATYGYTF. The CDR3 DNA reads TGCGCCAGCAGCCAAGAAGGGACAGCGACATATGGCTACACCTTC.

The genes are TRBV29-1 and TRBJ1-2; D is perhaps TRBD1 (5 bases). V was clipped by 4 bases and J by 8 bases, with 20 bases between them. Per germline, CDR1 SQVTM and CDR2 ANQGSEA. The CDR3 consists of 14 residues. CDR3 bases: TGCAGCGTTGGATTAAGCCCGGGGGTAGGCGGCTACACCTTC. Protein product: CSVGLSPGVGGYTF.

V gene TRBV2 combines with J gene TRBJ2-7, with a possible D match to TRBD1 (5 bases). The CDR3 covers 13 residues. V gave up 2 bases and J gave up 3 bases, with 8 bases separating them. Per germline, CDR1 SNHLY and CDR2 FYNNEI. The CDR3 DNA reads as TGTGCCAGCAGTGAAAAGGGGCTCTACGAGCAGTACTTC. It codes for CASSEKGLYEQYF.

The rearrangement uses TRBV10-2 and TRBJ2-7; possible D gene TRBD2, 6 bases. Trimming took off 5 bases at V and 4 bases at J, with 21 bases between the two ends. The CDR3 contains 16 residues. The V gene's germline CDR1 is WSHSY and CDR2 SAAADI. DNA of the CDR3: TGCGCCAGCAGTCTCGGGTTGGGGGGAATGATGTACGAGCAGTACTTC. Encoded protein: CASSLGLGGMMYEQYF.

In DNA form, the CDR3 reads TGTGCCAGCAGCTTTCGACAGGAGCAGTTCTTC. This sequence encodes CASSFRQEQFF. The rearrangement links TRBV7-9 to TRBJ2-1; tentative D call: TRBD1 (5 bases). Trimming removed 3 bases at V and 10 bases at J, with 7 bases between. There are 11 residues in the CDR3. Germline V lookup: CDR1 SEHNR, CDR2 FQNEAQ (reference sequence). The full variable domain, its missing parts supplied by reference TRBV7-9 and TRBJ2-1, is DTGVSQNPRHKITKRGQNVTFRCDPISEHNRLYWYRQTLGQGPEFLTYFQNEAQLEKSRLLSDRFSAERPKGSFSTLEIQRTEQGDSAMYLCASSFRQEQFFGPGTRLTVL.

Points on this clone: Other DNA sequences from this sample encode an identical CDR3 as well. The chain combines TRBV11-2 with TRBJ2-2, with TRBD1 matching 8 bases. Germline V CDR1 and CDR2: SGHAT, FQNNGV. There are 15 residues in the CDR3. V trimming: 5 bases; J trimming: 2 bases; junction bases outside the gene matches: 4. As DNA, the CDR3 is TGTGCCAGCAGCCTCGACAGGGGTAACACCGGGGAGCTGTTTTTT. This sequence encodes CASSLDRGNTGELFF. Together with reference TRBV11-2 and TRBJ2-2, the CDR3 gives the full variable domain: EAGVAQSPRYKIIEKRQSVAFWCNPISGHATLYWYQQILGQGPKLLIQFQNNGVVDDSQLPKDRFSAERLKGVDSTLKIQPAKLEDSAVYLCASSLDRGNTGELFFGEGSRLTVL.

The CDR3 spells CASSYAGTDKTYEQYF. In DNA, the CDR3 is TGTGCCAGCAGCTACGCCGGGACAGATAAGACCTACGAGCAGTACTTC. The chain couples TRBV7-9 to TRBJ2-7; 7 bases align to TRBD1. The CDR3 sequence is 16 residues long. CDR1 is SEHNR, CDR2 FQNEAQ, per germline (reference sequence). Trimming took 4 bases from V and 2 from J; bases not matched to a gene: 11.

The V and J genes are TRBV5-1 and TRBJ2-6; 10 nucleotides agree with TRBD1. V lost 4 bases and J lost 0; bases outside the gene matches: 4. The CDR3 covers 17 residues. Germline V CDR1 and CDR2: SGHRS, YFSETQ. CDR3 loop: CASSQGQGSSGANVLTF. The DNA for the CDR3 is TGCGCCAGCAGCCAGGGACAGGGGAGCTCTGGGGCCAACGTCCTGACTTTC. The full variable domain, its missing parts supplied by reference TRBV5-1 and TRBJ2-6, is KAGVTQTPRYLIKTRGQQVTLSCSPISGHRSVSWYQQTPGQGLQFLFEYFSETQRNKGNFPGRFSGRQFSNSRSEMNVSTLELGDSALYLCASSQGQGSSGANVLTFGAGSRLTVL.

This sequence joins TRBV5-1 and TRBJ2-3, with 9 bases fitting TRBD2. V shed 4 bases and J 3 bases; nucleotides not matched to a gene: 3. CDR1 and CDR2 (germline): SGHRS, YFSETQ. This CDR3 region has 14 residues. CDR3 amino acids: CASSGGGATDTQYF. CDR3 DNA sequence: TGCGCCAGCAGCGGCGGGGGGGCTACAGATACGCAGTATTTT.

This sequence joins TRBV9 and TRBJ2-3, with a weak D call TRBD2 (5 bases). With 1 base removed from V and 4 bases from J, the gap between germline ends came to 13 bases. CDR3 length equals 15 residues. CDR1 is SGDLS, CDR2 YYNGEE, per germline. CDR3 coding DNA: TGTGCCAGCAGCGTACGGCAGCGGCCACCAGATACGCAGTATTTT. Encoded protein: CASSVRQRPPDTQYF.

A single count supports this clone. The rearrangement joins TRBV29-1 to TRBJ2-1, with a possible D match to TRBD1 (5 bases). Germline-derived CDR1 and CDR2 are SQVTM and ANQGSEA. The CDR3 consists of 14 residues. The V end lost 6 bases, the J end lost 0 bases, and 12 bases lay between the germline ends. The CDR3 region is CSVPRQSSYNEQFF. CDR3 DNA: TGCAGCGTCCCACGACAGAGCTCCTACAATGAGCAGTTCTTC.

The chain has TRBV7-2 and TRBJ2-2; D is ambiguous. The CDR3 runs 14 residues. Per germline, CDR1 SGHTA and CDR2 FQGNSA. With 2 bases removed from V and 4 bases from J, the gap between germline ends came to 8 bases. The CDR3 sequence: CASSLIPSTGELFF. The CDR3 nucleotides read TGTGCCAGCAGCTTAATTCCATCCACCGGGGAGCTGTTTTTT.